The text below deals with one T cell receptor beta chain. There is no known antigen for this receptor. No base quality values were provided; no much bigger clone lies one nucleotide off. TCRbeta CDR3 regions were amplified from genomic DNA by means of the immunoSEQ Assay, a bias-controlled multiplex PCR. Per the original workflow: The number of nucleated cells in each sample was estimated by amplification of reference gene primers within the assay. To quantify the absolute abundance of each unique TCRbeta CDR3 rearrangement, sequence reads were collapsed and filtered. For each sample, productive Simpson clonality was calculated as the square root of Simpson's diversity index across productive rearrangements. As stored in TCRdb, this immuneACCESS dataset retains in-frame rearrangements with V and J assigned. A fraction of the clones does not appear; measured against another copy, unresolved V genes explain less than half of the discrepancy, and the remainder lacks a known reason. That table is the source of V, J and clone size, and D and trimming were worked out from the DNA. This sample is represented by around 300,000 clones; 80% to 90% of them were singletons. Of the sample, 5% falls within the top ten clones.

The data were taken from a study of blood T cell repertoires in COVID-19 (TCRdb year 2020). General notes on the study: Collaborator samples came from the United States, Italy and Spain and covered acute and convalescent phases of COVID-19. Samples came from the ongoing ImmuneRACE study (first 160 participants) plus 1,254 subjects from 6 global collaborators. A freely available public database, intended as a resource for researchers studying the immune response to SARS-CoV-2, is where the repertoires were released. Nearly every sample came with metadata listing a de-identified subject ID, COVID-19 status, age in years and sex. The material from the prospective study consisted of cDNA or gDNA derived from T cells, B-cell-depleted T cells, or PBMCs. Subjects who had been exposed to COVID-19, were actively infected with it, or had recovered from it provided the deeply sampled blood TCRbeta repertoires that made up the dataset. HLA class I and class II types, where available, came from metadata supplied by the sample provider rather than from assay-based typing.

The junction shows trimming of 4 bases on V and 5 bases on J, and the gene matches do not reach 6 bases of it. The CDR3 holds 15 amino acids from the cysteine to the phenylalanine. Only CDR3 DNA is held: 45 bases, read in frame from base 1. The germline V gene (reference sequence) gives CDR1 as LGHDT and CDR2 as YNNKEL. Study-wide conclusions, independent of this receptor: The amount of clinical and demographic metadata varied by source and participant and was provided uncurated.

In the prospective study, participants were about 18 to 95 years old, resided in under 30 geographic areas of the United States, and were enrolled through a virtual design. Cohort assignment in the prospective study relied on participant-reported clinical history from a screening survey and a study questionnaire. For ImmuneRACE Cohort 3, a participant was defined as recovered based on two consecutive negative NP/OP PCR tests, clearance by a healthcare professional, or resolution of symptoms. Each participant in the prospective study had whole blood, serum and a nasopharyngeal or oropharyngeal swab collected by mobile phlebotomists. Over a 2-month period, participants in the prospective study had the option of providing additional blood draws and questionnaires. Blood samples from the prospective study were shipped frozen or at room temperature prior to DNA extraction.

The source material was PBMCs or T cells enriched from blood (not recorded which). This sequence uses TRBV3-1 (or the pseudogene TRBV3-2) and TRBJ1-5; the central 9 bases match TRBD1. The receptor was derived from a man aged 30 to 39 who had recovered from COVID-19. Here the CDR3 is given as CASSLGTGYHQPQHF. The DNA sequence follows: TGTGCCAGCAGCCTTGGGACAGGGTATCATCAGCCCCAGCATTTT.